The 9 T cell receptor beta chains below come from one sample, sequenced in a study of blood T cell repertoires in COVID-19. The method was immunoSEQ multiplex PCR; TCRdb's version includes in-frame clones alone and lacks a portion of them. Of around 120,000 clones listed, 87% were seen once; the top ten hold 25% to 30%. Sequencing was carried out using peripheral blood. These receptor sequences come from a woman in her 70s with acute or convalescent COVID-19.

This clone was seen just once. The rearrangement uses TRBV4-2 and TRBJ1-2, with D perhaps matching TRBD1 (5 bases). The CDR3 is made up of 14 amino acids. The V end was cut by 0 bases, the J end by 6 bases, with 11 bases between. Germline assignment: CDR1 LGHNA and CDR2 YNFKEQ. The CDR3 nucleotides are TGTGCCAGCAGCCAAGATGGATGGGGGGATGGCTACACCTTC. Amino acid sequence: CASSQDGWGDGYTF.

The chain carries TRBV28 and TRBJ1-2; D is unresolved. The V end was cut by 4 bases, the J end by 7 bases, with 13 bases between. The CDR3 consists of 13 residues. From germline, CDR1 is MDHEN and CDR2 SYDVKM. This chain's CDR3 is CASSWGSVSGYTF. The CDR3 DNA is TGTGCCAGCAGTTGGGGTAGCGTTTCTGGCTACACCTTC.

The chain has TRBV24-1 and TRBJ2-5, with 8 bases aligning to TRBD1. Per the germline V gene, CDR1 is KGHDR and CDR2 is SFDVKD. This CDR3 is 16 amino acids long. The V and J ends lost 4 bases and 0 bases, in that order; junction bases with no gene match: 6. CDR3 protein: CATSDQGAEYQETQYF. The CDR3 DNA follows: TGTGCCACCAGTGACCAGGGGGCTGAGTACCAAGAGACCCAGTACTTC.

The chain recombines TRBV18 with TRBJ2-2; D perhaps matches TRBD1 (5 bases). This CDR3 has 14 residues. From germline, CDR1 is KGHSH and CDR2 LQKENI. Deletions cut 3 bases from V and 5 bases from J, with 10 bases between. The CDR3: CASSPGRATGELFF. The CDR3 bases are TGTGCCAGCTCACCGGGCAGGGCGACCGGGGAGCTGTTTTTT.

The chain joins TRBV7-2 to TRBJ1-4; a possible D gene is TRBD1 (5 bases). The V and J ends lost 2 bases and 8 bases respectively, with 12 bases between them. Germline CDR1 and CDR2: SGHTA and FQGNSA. CDR3 length: 14 amino acids. The CDR3 is CASSLSGALEKLFF. CDR3 in DNA: TGTGCCAGCAGCTTATCTGGGGCCCTGGAAAAACTGTTTTTT. The full variable domain, in which reference TRBV7-2 and TRBJ1-4 provide the parts outside the CDR3, is GAGVSQSPSNKVTEKGKDVELRCDPISGHTALYWYRQSLGQGLEFLIYFQGNSAPDKSGLPSDRFSAERTGGSVSTLTIQRTQQEDSAVYLCASSLSGALEKLFFGSGTQLSVL.

The chain carries TRBV6-5 and TRBJ1-4, with no clear D. The CDR3 has 15 amino acids. Germline loops: CDR1 MNHEY, CDR2 SVGAGI. The V end was cut by 2 bases, the J end by 10 bases, with 17 bases between. CDR3 sequence (DNA): TGTGCCAGCAGTTACCCAACACCTCCCGAGGGAAAACTGTTTTTT. Translation gives CASSYPTPPEGKLFF.

This rearrangement joins TRBV24-1 to TRBJ2-1, with TRBD2 identical over 15 bases. CDR3 size: 19 residues. V trimming: 4 bases; J trimming: 9 bases; junction bases outside the gene matches: 15. Per the germline V gene, CDR1 is KGHDR and CDR2 is SFDVKD. As DNA, the CDR3 is TGTGCCACCAGTGACCTAATAGGGACTAGCGGGGGGCTTGCAGGTGAGCAGTTCTTC. Translation: CATSDLIGTSGGLAGEQFF.

CDR3 nucleotides: TGTGCCAGCAGCTTGACTAGCGAGCAGTACTTC. This translates into CASSLTSEQYF. The chain links TRBV11-2 to TRBJ2-7; perhaps TRBD2 as D (6 bases). The V gene lost 3 bases and the J gene lost 6 bases, with 6 bases spanning the gap. This CDR3 is built from 11 residues. Germline V gives CDR1 SGHAT, CDR2 FQNNGV.

The chain uses TRBV5-1 and TRBJ2-2, with D uncertain. Germline CDR1 reads SGHRS; CDR2 reads YFSETQ. V lost 2 bases, J lost 5 bases, and 13 bases lay in between. The CDR3 is made up of 15 amino acids. Here the CDR3 reads CASSFRSLRTGELFF. The CDR3 coding sequence is TGCGCCAGCAGCTTTCGGAGCCTTAGGACCGGGGAGCTGTTTTTT.